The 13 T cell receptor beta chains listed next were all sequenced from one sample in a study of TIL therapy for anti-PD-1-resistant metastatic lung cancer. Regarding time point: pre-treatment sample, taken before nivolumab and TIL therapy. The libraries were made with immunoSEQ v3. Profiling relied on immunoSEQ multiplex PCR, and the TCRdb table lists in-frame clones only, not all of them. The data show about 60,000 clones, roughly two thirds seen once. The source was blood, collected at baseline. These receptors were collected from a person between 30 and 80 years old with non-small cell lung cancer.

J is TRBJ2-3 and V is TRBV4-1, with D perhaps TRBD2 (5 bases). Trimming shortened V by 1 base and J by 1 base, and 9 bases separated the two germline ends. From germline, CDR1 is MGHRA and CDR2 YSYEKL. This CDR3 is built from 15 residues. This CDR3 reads CASSQGGIRTDTQYF. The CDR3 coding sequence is TGCGCCAGCAGCCAAGGAGGGATTCGCACAGATACGCAGTATTTT.

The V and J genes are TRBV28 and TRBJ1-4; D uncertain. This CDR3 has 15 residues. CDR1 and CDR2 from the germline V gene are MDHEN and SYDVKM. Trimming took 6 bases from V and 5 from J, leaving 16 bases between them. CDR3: CASSPGGPLNEKLFF. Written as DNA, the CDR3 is TGTGCCAGCAGCCCCGGTGGGCCCCTAAATGAAAAACTGTTTTTT. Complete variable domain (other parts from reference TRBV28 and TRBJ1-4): DVKVTQSSRYLVKRTGEKVFLECVQDMDHENMFWYRQDPGLGLRLIYFSYDVKMKEKGDIPEGYSVSREKKERFSLILESASTNQTSMYLCASSPGGPLNEKLFFGSGTQLSVL.

The CDR3 DNA follows: TGCAGCGTTGACTATTGGACCGGCGAGACCCAGTACTTC. This encodes CSVDYWTGETQYF. This chain uses TRBV29-1 with TRBJ2-5, with D unclear. The CDR3 contains 13 residues. Germline V gene lookup returns CDR1 SQVTM and CDR2 ANQGSEA. With 3 bases removed from V and 5 bases from J, the gap between germline ends came to 13 bases.

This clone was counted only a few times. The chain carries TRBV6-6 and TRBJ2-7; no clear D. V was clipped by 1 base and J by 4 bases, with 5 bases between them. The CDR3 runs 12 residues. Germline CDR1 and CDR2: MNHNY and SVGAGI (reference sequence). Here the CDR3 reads CASSYFGYEQYF. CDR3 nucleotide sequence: TGTGCCAGCAGTTACTTCGGATACGAGCAGTACTTC.

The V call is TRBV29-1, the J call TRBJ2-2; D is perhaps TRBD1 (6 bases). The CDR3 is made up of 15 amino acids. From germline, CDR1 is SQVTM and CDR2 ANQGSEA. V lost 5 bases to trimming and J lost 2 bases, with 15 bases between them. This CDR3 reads CSVLQGGYNTGELFF. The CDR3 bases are TGCAGCGTTCTCCAAGGGGGATATAACACCGGGGAGCTGTTTTTT.

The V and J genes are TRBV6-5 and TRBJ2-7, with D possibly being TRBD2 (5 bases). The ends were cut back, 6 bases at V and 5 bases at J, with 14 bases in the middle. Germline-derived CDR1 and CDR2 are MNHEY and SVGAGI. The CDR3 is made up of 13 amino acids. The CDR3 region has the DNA TGTGCCAGCAGCTTAAGAGGGTTAGACGAGCAGTACTTC. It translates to CASSLRGLDEQYF.

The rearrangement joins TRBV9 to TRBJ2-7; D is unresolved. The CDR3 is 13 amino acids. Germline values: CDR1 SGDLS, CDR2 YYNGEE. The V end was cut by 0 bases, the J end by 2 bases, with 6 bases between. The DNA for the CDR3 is TGTGCCAGCAGCGTAGGGCCGACCTACGAGCAGTACTTC. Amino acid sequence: CASSVGPTYEQYF.

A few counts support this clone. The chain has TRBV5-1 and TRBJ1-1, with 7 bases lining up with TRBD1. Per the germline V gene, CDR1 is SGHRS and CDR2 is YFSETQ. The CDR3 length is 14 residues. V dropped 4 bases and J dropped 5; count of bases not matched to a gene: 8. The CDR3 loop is CASSNRQGGTEAFF. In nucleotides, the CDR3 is TGCGCCAGCAGCAACCGACAGGGAGGAACTGAAGCTTTCTTT.

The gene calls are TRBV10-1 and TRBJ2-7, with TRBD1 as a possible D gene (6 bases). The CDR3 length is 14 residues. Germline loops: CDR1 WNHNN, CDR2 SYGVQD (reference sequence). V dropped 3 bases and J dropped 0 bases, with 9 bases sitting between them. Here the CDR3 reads CASSERQDSYEQYF. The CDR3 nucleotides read TGCGCCAGCAGTGAAAGACAGGACTCCTACGAGCAGTACTTC.

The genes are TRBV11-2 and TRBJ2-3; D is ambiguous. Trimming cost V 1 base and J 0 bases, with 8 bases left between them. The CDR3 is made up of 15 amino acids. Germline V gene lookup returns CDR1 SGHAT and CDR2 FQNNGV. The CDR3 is CASSLVGTSTDTQYF. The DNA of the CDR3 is TGTGCCAGCAGCTTAGTCGGTACTAGCACAGATACGCAGTATTTT.

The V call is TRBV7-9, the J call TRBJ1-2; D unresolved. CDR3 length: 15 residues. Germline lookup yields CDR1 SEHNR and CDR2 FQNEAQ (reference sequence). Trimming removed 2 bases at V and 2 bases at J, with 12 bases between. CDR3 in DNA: TGTGCCAGCAGCTTATTTGAGGGTGCCAACTATGGCTACACCTTC. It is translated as CASSLFEGANYGYTF.

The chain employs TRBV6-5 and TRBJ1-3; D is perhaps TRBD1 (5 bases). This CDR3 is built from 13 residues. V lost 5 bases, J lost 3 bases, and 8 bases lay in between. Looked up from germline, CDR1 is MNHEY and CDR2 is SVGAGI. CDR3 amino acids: CASSLTGGNTIYF. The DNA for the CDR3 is TGTGCCAGCAGTCTAACAGGTGGAAACACCATATATTTT.

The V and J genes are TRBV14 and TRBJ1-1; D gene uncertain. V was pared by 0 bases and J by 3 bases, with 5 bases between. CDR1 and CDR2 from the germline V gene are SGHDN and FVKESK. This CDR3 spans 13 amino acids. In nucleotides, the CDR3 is TGTGCCAGCAGCCAAGAGGAGTACACTGAAGCTTTCTTT. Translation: CASSQEEYTEAFF.